Presented here are 32 T cell receptor beta chains from one specimen sequenced in a study of blood T cell repertoires in COVID-19. Method: immunoSEQ multiplex PCR; TCRdb's copy keeps in-frame clones and lacks some. This sample has about 130,000 clones, with around nine tenths found just once. Sequenced material: peripheral blood. The receptor source for this set is a woman in her 70s with COVID-19, enrolled during active disease.

The chain recombines TRBV7-3 with TRBJ2-7, with 8 bases lining up with TRBD1. The CDR3 is 15 amino acids. Germline CDR1 and CDR2: SGHTA and FQGTGA. The V gene end was trimmed by 5 bases and the J gene end by 3 bases; junction bases not matched to a gene: 9. The DNA of the CDR3 is TGTGCCAGCAGCCCCCAGCCCGGGACAGGCTACGAGCAGTACTTC. This encodes CASSPQPGTGYEQYF.

The chain joins TRBV28 to TRBJ1-5; D is perhaps TRBD1 (5 bases). CDR1 is MDHEN and CDR2 is SYDVKM in the germline V gene. Trimming left V 6 bases short and J 7 bases short, with 19 bases between. There are 15 residues in the CDR3. In nucleotides, the CDR3 is TGTGCCAGCAGAACTGGCGGCAGGGTCGTACAGCCCCAGCATTTT. Translated: CASRTGGRVVQPQHF.

This chain joins TRBV6-5 and TRBJ2-1; D perhaps matches TRBD1 (5 bases). Germline assignment: CDR1 MNHEY and CDR2 SVGAGI. The CDR3 spans 13 residues. Trimming removed 6 bases from V and 5 bases from J, with 11 bases in between. CDR3 loop: CASSLTEHNEQFF. Here the CDR3 DNA reads TGTGCCAGCAGCCTGACAGAACACAATGAGCAGTTCTTC.

The rearrangement uses TRBV18 and TRBJ1-2, with 9 bases matching TRBD1. The CDR3 sequence is 15 residues long. J gave up 7 bases and V 3 bases, and 9 bases lay outside the gene matches. Germline V gene lookup returns CDR1 KGHSH and CDR2 LQKENI. CDR3 nucleotides: TGTGCCAGCTCACCCACAGGACAGGGGATATCTGGCTACACCTTC. As protein: CASSPTGQGISGYTF.

The chain carries TRBV6-5 and TRBJ1-6; TRBD1 aligns across 7 bases. From germline, CDR1 is MNHEY and CDR2 SVGAGI. Trimming removed 8 bases from V and 8 bases from J; junction bases left unmatched: 12. CDR3 length equals 15 residues. The CDR3 here is CASHGQVPPDSPLHF. CDR3 sequence (DNA): TGTGCCAGCCATGGACAGGTCCCTCCGGATTCACCCCTCCACTTT.

The chain carries TRBV12-5 and TRBJ1-1; 8 positions agree with TRBD1. This CDR3 comprises 13 residues. After removal of 1 base from V and 11 bases from J, the junction contained 6 bases not matched to a gene. Germline loops: CDR1 LGHNT, CDR2 FRNRAP. CDR3: CASGLGGQGKAFF. For the CDR3, the DNA is TGTGCTAGTGGTTTGGGCGGACAGGGCAAGGCTTTCTTT. The whole variable domain, filled in from reference TRBV12-5 and TRBJ1-1, reads DARVTQTPRHKVTEMGQEVTMRCQPILGHNTVFWYRQTMMQGLELLAYFRNRAPLDDSGMPKDRFSAEMPDATLATLKIQPSEPRDSAVYFCASGLGGQGKAFFGQGTRLTVV.

This chain links TRBV30 with TRBJ1-4; the D is unclear. Germline V lookup: CDR1 GTSNPN, CDR2 SVGIG (reference sequence). V was cut by 1 base and J by 2 bases, with 14 bases left in between. The CDR3 has 16 residues. In DNA form, the CDR3 reads TGTGCCTGGAGTGCTAGACCGGGGAGGACTAATGAAAAACTGTTTTTT. It is translated as CAWSARPGRTNEKLFF.

V is TRBV5-1 and J is TRBJ2-1; TRBD2 matches at 11 bases. CDR3 size: 15 residues. The germline gives CDR1 SGHRS, CDR2 YFSETQ. V shed 3 bases and J 4 bases; nucleotides not matched to a gene: 3. CDR3 protein: CASSSLAGDYNEQFF. CDR3 nucleotides: TGCGCCAGCAGCTCACTAGCGGGAGATTACAATGAGCAGTTCTTC.

This clone was counted once. This chain uses TRBV2 with TRBJ1-4; no reliable D call. The germline V gene has CDR1 SNHLY and CDR2 FYNNEI. V was cut by 6 bases and J by 7 bases, with 15 bases left in between. The CDR3 covers 14 residues. CDR3 nucleotides: TGTGCCAGCAGCCAGATAAAGTCTGTTGAAAAACTGTTTTTT. Protein product: CASSQIKSVEKLFF.

The rearrangement uses TRBV29-1 and TRBJ1-5; TRBD1 agrees at 8 bases. Germline trimming cut 6 bases from V and 5 bases from J; bases unmatched to any gene: 6. The germline V gene encodes CDR1 SQVTM and CDR2 ANQGSEA. The CDR3 consists of 13 residues. CDR3 nucleotide sequence: TGCAGCGTAGCTGACAGGGGAGATCAGCCCCAGCATTTT. It codes for CSVADRGDQPQHF. Supplemented by reference TRBV29-1 and TRBJ1-5, the full variable domain reads SAVISQKPSRDICQRGTSLTIQCQVDSQVTMMFWYRQQPGQSLTLIATANQGSEATYESGFVIDKFPISRPNLTFSTLTVSNMSPEDSSIYLCSVADRGDQPQHFGDGTRLSIL.

This clone was seen only a few times. The rearrangement uses TRBV28 and TRBJ1-2, with 7 bases fitting TRBD1. Losses at the gene ends were 7 bases for V and 2 bases for J; bases not matched to a gene: 16. The CDR3 sequence is 17 residues long. Per the germline V gene, CDR1 is MDHEN and CDR2 is SYDVKM. This CDR3 reads CASKPLVKGARNYGYTF. The DNA of the CDR3 is TGTGCCAGCAAACCCCTTGTGAAGGGGGCGAGGAACTATGGCTACACCTTC.

J is TRBJ1-2 and V is TRBV5-1; TRBD1 might be the D (6 bases). The CDR3 spans 15 residues. V dropped 4 bases and J dropped 4 bases, with 17 bases sitting between them. Germline CDR1 is SGHRS and CDR2 is YFSETQ. The CDR3 here is CASSPPAPDSYGYTF. The CDR3 nucleotides are TGCGCCAGCAGCCCCCCCGCCCCGGACAGCTATGGCTACACCTTC.

The DNA for the CDR3 is TGTGCCAGCAGTTACCGTAGGGGCGGGGAGAGCTCCTATAATTCACCCCTCCACTTT. It is translated as CASSYRRGGESSYNSPLHF. The V call is TRBV6-2 or TRBV6-3, the J call TRBJ1-6; D is possibly TRBD1 (5 bases). This CDR3 has 19 residues. Germline values: CDR1 MNHEY, CDR2 SVGEGT. Trimming shortened V by 2 bases and J by 0 bases, and 17 bases separated the two germline ends.

This sequence joins TRBV5-4 and TRBJ1-1; D possibly corresponds to TRBD1 (6 bases). Trimming took off 0 bases at V and 5 bases at J, with 14 bases between the two ends. This CDR3 has 15 residues. The germline gives CDR1 SGHNT, CDR2 YYREEE (reference sequence). CDR3 nucleotides: TGTGCCAGCAGCTTGGTGGACAGAGGTGGGACTGAAGCTTTCTTT. As protein: CASSLVDRGGTEAFF.

V is TRBV7-9 and J is TRBJ2-6; 8 bases are shared with TRBD1. CDR1 is SEHNR and CDR2 is FQNEAQ in the germline V gene (reference sequence). V was clipped by 4 bases and J by 0 bases; unmatched bases: 5. The CDR3 has 17 residues. CDR3 sequence: CASSSDRVRSGANVLTF. Here the CDR3 DNA reads TGTGCCAGCAGCTCGGACAGGGTGCGCTCTGGGGCCAACGTCCTGACTTTC.

This clone is a singleton in its sample. The rearrangement joins TRBV19 to TRBJ2-7; a possible D gene is TRBD2 (6 bases). Between the trimmed V and J ends, which lost 3 bases and 4 bases, there was a span of 16 bases. The V gene's germline CDR1 is LNHDA and CDR2 SQIVND (reference sequence). The CDR3 contains 15 residues. CDR3 nucleotides: TGTGCCAGTAGTATTGGGGAGGTTTCGTCTTACGAGCAGTACTTC. The encoded protein is CASSIGEVSSYEQYF.

The V call is TRBV6-5, the J call TRBJ2-7; 7 bases agree with TRBD1. The CDR3 is made up of 15 amino acids. J was trimmed by 2 bases and V by 2 bases; bases with no gene match: 6. The V gene's germline CDR1 is MNHEY and CDR2 SVGAGI. CDR3 coding DNA: TGTGCCAGCAGTTACCAGAGGACAGGCACCTACGAGCAGTACTTC. As protein: CASSYQRTGTYEQYF.

This chain connects TRBV6-5 to TRBJ2-2, with D perhaps TRBD1 (6 bases). CDR1 and CDR2 from the germline V gene are MNHEY and SVGAGI. The V gene lost 4 bases and the J gene lost 7 bases, with 10 bases spanning the gap. The CDR3 has 13 residues. The DNA for the CDR3 is TGTGCCAGCAGTTCGGACAGTTACGGGGAGCTGTTTTTT. Its translation is CASSSDSYGELFF.

The V gene is TRBV3-1 (or the pseudogene TRBV3-2), the J gene TRBJ1-2; maybe TRBD1 (5 bases). The CDR3 contains 14 residues. Germline V lookup: CDR1 LGHDT, CDR2 YNNKEL (reference sequence). With 3 bases removed from V and 4 bases from J, the gap between germline ends came to 12 bases. CDR3 region: CASSHGGGGYGYTF. CDR3 bases: TGTGCCAGCAGCCATGGGGGGGGAGGCTATGGCTACACCTTC.

V and J are TRBV2 and TRBJ1-1, with D unclear. This CDR3 comprises 12 residues. Trimming shortened V by 4 bases and J by 6 bases, and 9 bases separated the two germline ends. Looked up from germline, CDR1 is SNHLY and CDR2 is FYNNEI. CDR3 sequence reads: CASSAAGPEAFF. The DNA for the CDR3 is TGTGCCAGCAGTGCAGCGGGCCCTGAAGCTTTCTTT.

This clone was detected once. As DNA, the CDR3 is TGCGCCAGCAGCCAAGATCGCGACAGAGATAATTCACCCCTCCACTTT. Amino acid sequence: CASSQDRDRDNSPLHF. The J gene is TRBJ1-6, the V gene TRBV4-1; D may be TRBD1 (5 bases). This CDR3 has 16 residues. Germline CDR1 reads MGHRA; CDR2 reads YSYEKL. Trimming removed 0 bases from V and 5 bases from J, with 11 bases in between.

The chain is built from TRBV11-2 and TRBJ1-2; perhaps TRBD1 as D (5 bases). The CDR3 length is 13 residues. The V gene's germline CDR1 is SGHAT and CDR2 FQNNGV. With 3 bases removed from V and 7 bases from J, the gap between germline ends came to 12 bases. CDR3 nucleotide sequence: TGTGCCAGCAGCTTTCTGGGGCGAAGTGGCTACACCTTC. Translated, it gives CASSFLGRSGYTF. Filled out from reference TRBV11-2 and TRBJ1-2, the complete variable domain reads EAGVAQSPRYKIIEKRQSVAFWCNPISGHATLYWYQQILGQGPKLLIQFQNNGVVDDSQLPKDRFSAERLKGVDSTLKIQPAKLEDSAVYLCASSFLGRSGYTFGSGTRLTVV.

The chain carries TRBV30 and TRBJ1-4, with 9 nucleotides matching TRBD1. The V gene end was trimmed by 5 bases and the J gene end by 6 bases; junction bases not matched to a gene: 10. The CDR3 is 15 amino acids. Germline CDR1 is GTSNPN and CDR2 is SVGIG (reference sequence). The CDR3 reads CAWGLTGTGYEKLFF. In DNA form, the CDR3 reads TGTGCCTGGGGACTTACCGGGACAGGGTATGAAAAACTGTTTTTT.

V usage is TRBV2 and J usage is TRBJ1-4; 12 bases align to TRBD1. CDR1 and CDR2 (germline): SNHLY, FYNNEI. The CDR3 runs 18 residues. Unmatched junction bases numbered 16, after V lost 11 bases and J lost 3 bases. The CDR3 loop reads CAPMGTGGELGANEKLFF. The DNA for the CDR3 is TGTGCCCCCATGGGGACAGGGGGCGAGTTGGGCGCTAATGAAAAACTGTTTTTT.

This clone showed up just a few times. The CDR3 nucleotides are TGTGCCAGCAGCCAAGCTAGCTCCTATAATTCACCCCTCCACTTT. Its translation: CASSQASSYNSPLHF. This chain uses TRBV3-1 (or the pseudogene TRBV3-2) with TRBJ1-6; D remains ambiguous. The germline V gene encodes CDR1 LGHDT and CDR2 YNNKEL (reference sequence). The CDR3 runs 15 residues. V lost 1 base, J lost 0 bases, and 4 bases lay in between.

The V call is TRBV30, the J call TRBJ2-7, with D perhaps TRBD1 (5 bases). CDR1 and CDR2 from the germline V gene are GTSNPN and SVGIG (reference sequence). The CDR3 has 15 residues. V gave up 3 bases and J gave up 1 base, with 16 bases separating them. In nucleotides, the CDR3 is TGTGCCTGGAGGATAGCAGGGTCATCGTCCTACGAGCAGTACTTC. Its translation: CAWRIAGSSSYEQYF. Based on the CDR3 plus reference TRBV30 and TRBJ2-7, the full variable domain is SQTIHQWPATLVQPVGSPLSLECTVEGTSNPNLYWYRQAAGRGLQLLFYSVGIGQISSEVPQNLSASRPQDRQFILSSKKLLLSDSGFYLCAWRIAGSSSYEQYFGPGTRLTVT.

The chain combines TRBV18 with TRBJ2-5; D gene ambiguous. Germline CDR1 KGHSH, CDR2 LQKENI. Trimming took off 1 base at V and 1 base at J, with 13 bases between the two ends. This CDR3 is 16 amino acids long. The CDR3 DNA reads TGTGCCAGCTCACCACTCCCCTCCCTCCTCCAAGAGACCCAGTACTTC. Its translation: CASSPLPSLLQETQYF.

This rearrangement joins TRBV27 to TRBJ1-5; TRBD1 matches at 10 bases. Germline lookup yields CDR1 MNHEY and CDR2 SMNVEV (reference sequence). The CDR3 contains 16 residues. V lost 3 bases, J lost 1 base, and 3 bases stayed unmatched. In nucleotides, the CDR3 is TGTGCCAGCAGTTTCCTGGGACAGGGGAGCAATCAGCCCCAGCATTTT. Amino acids: CASSFLGQGSNQPQHF.

This chain joins TRBV7-2 and TRBJ1-2; possibly TRBD1 for D (5 bases). The CDR3 consists of 14 residues. The germline V gene has CDR1 SGHTA and CDR2 FQGNSA. Trimming shortened V by 0 bases and J by 4 bases, and 9 bases separated the two germline ends. CDR3 sequence (DNA): TGTGCCAGCAGCTTAGCCGGGGGTTTCTATGGCTACACCTTC. It translates to CASSLAGGFYGYTF.

V and J are TRBV2 and TRBJ1-1; 9 bases are a match to TRBD1. There are 14 residues in the CDR3. The V and J ends lost 8 bases and 8 bases, in that order; junction bases with no gene match: 12. CDR1 is SNHLY, CDR2 FYNNEI, per germline. The DNA for the CDR3 is TGTGCCAGCTCAAAGGGACAGGGCCTCGGGGAAGCTTTCTTT. Translated, it gives CASSKGQGLGEAFF.

This chain joins TRBV19 and TRBJ1-4; TRBD1 agrees at 9 bases. Germline loops: CDR1 LNHDA, CDR2 SQIVND (reference sequence). V shed 7 bases and J 2 bases; nucleotides not matched to a gene: 17. This CDR3 is 19 amino acids long. The CDR3 region is CASTGGGGTGMSTNEKLFF. The CDR3 DNA reads TGTGCCAGTACCGGAGGGGGCGGGACAGGGATGTCGACTAATGAAAAACTGTTTTTT.

This chain uses TRBV18 with TRBJ2-1; the D gene is possibly TRBD1 (6 bases). Trimming cost V 6 bases and J 6 bases, with 15 bases left between them. Per the germline V gene, CDR1 is KGHSH and CDR2 is LQKENI. The CDR3 runs 14 residues. This chain's CDR3 is CASSVGQLFNEQFF. The CDR3 nucleotides read TGTGCCAGCTCCGTCGGACAGCTATTCAATGAGCAGTTCTTC.